This T cell receptor (beta chain) was profiled in a study of T cells in Graves' hyperthyroidism and ophthalmopathy. Amplified TCR beta CDR3 regions came from RNA transcripts. Using the HTBI primer set, a first-round RT-PCR was run on the TCR CDR3. A single record per CDR3 protein comes from TCRdb applying MiXCR to the multiplex PCR reads. Of around 300,000 distinct CDR3 sequences listed, approximately 21% are singletons. Germline-derived CDR1 and CDR2 are LGHNT and FRNRAP. V lost 6 bases to trimming and J lost 4 bases; unmatched junction nucleotides: 10. This CDR3 has 15 amino acids. The PBMCs studied were ones that came from 9 to 10 ml fresh peripheral blood. This clonotype was counted only a few times.

The receptor was isolated from a man aged 25-45 years with Graves' ophthalmopathy. The sample was blood. The chain joins TRBV12-5 to TRBJ2-5; 8 bases map to TRBD2. The CDR3 nucleotides read TGTGCTAGTGGCCGCAGCGGGAGCGGCCCAGAGACCCAGTACTTC. Encoded protein: CASGRSGSGPETQYF.